The 20 T cell receptor beta chains listed next were all sequenced from one sample in a study of cytomegalovirus exposure and HLA in healthy donors. The PCR used 60 Vbeta and 13 Jbeta primers. Method: immunoSEQ multiplex PCR; TCRdb's copy keeps in-frame clones and lacks some. The sample includes under 120,000 clones, roughly three quarters of them seen just once. The source material was PBMCs. Receptor source: a man in his forties or fifties in good health and CMV-seropositive.

The chain is built from TRBV10-3 and TRBJ2-7, with D possibly matching TRBD2 (6 bases). V gave up 2 bases and J gave up 10 bases, with 24 bases separating them. The CDR3 has 16 amino acids. CDR1 is ENHRY and CDR2 is SYGVKD in the germline V gene. DNA for the CDR3: TGTGCCATCAGTGAGATCTTGGGGACGGGGGTAGAATTACAGTACTTC. Its translation: CAISEILGTGVELQYF.

This clone appeared once. The rearrangement uses TRBV25-1 and TRBJ1-5; unclear D gene. Trimming removed 5 bases from V and 5 bases from J, with 13 bases in between. The CDR3 runs 14 residues. Germline V gene sequence: CDR1 MGHDK, CDR2 SYGVNS. The CDR3 coding sequence is TGTGCCAGCAGTCGGCGAGGAGAACATCAGCCCCAGCATTTT. It yields the protein CASSRRGEHQPQHF.

The chain uses TRBV6-5 and TRBJ2-1; possibly TRBD2 for D (5 bases). This CDR3 has 16 amino acids. V was shortened by 2 bases and J by 3 bases, with 14 bases between the two germline ends. Per germline, CDR1 MNHEY and CDR2 SVGAGI. The CDR3, as DNA: TGTGCCAGCAGTTACGGCAGCGGCACTTACTACAATGAGCAGTTCTTC. This encodes CASSYGSGTYYNEQFF.

This clone has more than one count but fewer than ten. The chain joins TRBV4-1 to TRBJ1-3; TRBD1 is a possible D gene (6 bases). Trimming shortened V by 4 bases and J by 0 bases, and 28 bases separated the two germline ends. Germline V CDR1 and CDR2: MGHRA, YSYEKL. The CDR3 has 21 residues. The CDR3 DNA follows: TGCGCCAGCAGCCTCTTGGGGAGCAGGGTTATACAGGGCCGCTCTGGAAACACCATATATTTT. Amino acids: CASSLLGSRVIQGRSGNTIYF.

The rearrangement joins TRBV2 to TRBJ2-5; TRBD2 matches at 7 bases. The CDR3 spans 13 residues. Germline V gene sequence: CDR1 SNHLY, CDR2 FYNNEI. After removal of 5 bases from V and 7 bases from J, the junction contained 7 bases not matched to a gene. The CDR3 DNA follows: TGTGCCAGCAGTCAACTAGCGTTTGGGACCCAGTACTTC. Translation: CASSQLAFGTQYF.

The rearrangement uses TRBV28 and TRBJ1-5; maybe TRBD1 (5 bases). V lost 6 bases and J lost 9, with 18 bases in between. The CDR3 totals 14 residues. The germline gives CDR1 MDHEN, CDR2 SYDVKM. The CDR3 bases are TGTGCCAGCAGCGCGACAGCCACGGCCGGGCCCCAGCATTTT. It is translated as CASSATATAGPQHF.

The gene calls are TRBV6-1 and TRBJ1-2, with a weak D call TRBD1 (6 bases). V shed 6 bases and J shed 2 bases, with 16 bases lying between them. There are 15 residues in the CDR3. Germline loops: CDR1 MNHNS, CDR2 SASEGT. CDR3 protein: CASSLQGVPNYGYTF. DNA of the CDR3: TGTGCCAGCAGCCTACAGGGAGTTCCGAACTATGGCTACACCTTC.

V usage is TRBV10-3 and J usage is TRBJ2-3, with TRBD2 identical over 9 bases. With 4 bases clipped from V and 1 base from J, the junction kept 9 bases outside the gene matches. Germline CDR1 is ENHRY and CDR2 is SYGVKD. The CDR3 covers 17 residues. The CDR3 here is CAISVQLAGAGTDTQYF. CDR3 sequence (DNA): TGTGCCATCAGTGTACAATTAGCGGGAGCCGGCACAGATACGCAGTATTTT.

The chain uses TRBV19 and TRBJ2-7, with a weak D call TRBD1 (6 bases). The CDR3 has 14 amino acids. Trimming stripped 5 bases from V and 4 bases from J, with 15 bases between. Per germline, CDR1 LNHDA and CDR2 SQIVND (reference sequence). The CDR3 DNA reads TGTGCCAGTAGTCACCCCGACAGGAAATACGAGCAGTACTTC. Amino acids: CASSHPDRKYEQYF.

This sequence joins TRBV10-3 and TRBJ1-1; no clear D. From germline, CDR1 is ENHRY and CDR2 SYGVKD. The length of the CDR3 is 12 residues. The V end lost 2 bases, the J end lost 5 bases, and 6 bases lay between the germline ends. The CDR3 sequence: CAISEEVTEAFF. Here the CDR3 DNA reads TGTGCCATCAGTGAGGAGGTGACTGAAGCTTTCTTT.

This clone was observed a few times. The V call is TRBV5-1, the J call TRBJ1-2; D is possibly TRBD1 (5 bases). The germline V and J ends were trimmed by 4 bases and 3 bases, with 10 bases remaining between them. The CDR3 covers 13 residues. Looked up from germline, CDR1 is SGHRS and CDR2 is YFSETQ. CDR3 sequence reads: CASSLGEDYGYTF. The CDR3 DNA follows: TGCGCCAGCAGCCTAGGGGAAGACTATGGCTACACCTTC.

V is TRBV2 and J is TRBJ2-7; maybe TRBD2 (6 bases). This CDR3 is built from 12 residues. Trimming took off 6 bases at V and 5 bases at J, with 11 bases between the two ends. Germline CDR1 and CDR2: SNHLY and FYNNEI. CDR3 sequence (DNA): TGTGCCAGCAGCCGACTAGTCCACGAGCAGTACGTC. Amino acids: CASSRLVHEQYV.

A word on this clone: An end of the junction differs from the germline gene, which may be a read error. The chain combines TRBV2 with TRBJ2-1, with 8 nucleotides matching TRBD2. Germline V CDR1 and CDR2: SNHLY, FYNNEI. The length of the CDR3 is 14 residues. In DNA, the CDR3 is TGTGCCAGCAGTGGGCTAGCGGGTCCCGGGGAGTTGATCTTC. As protein: CASSGLAGPGELIF. Full variable domain (outside the CDR3, taken from reference TRBV2 and TRBJ2-1): EPEVTQTPSHQVTQMGQEVILRCVPISNHLYFYWYRQILGQKVEFLVSFYNNEISEKSEIFDDQFSVERPDGSNFTLKIRSTKLEDSAMYFCASSGLAGPGELIFGPGTRLTVL.

The V call is TRBV4-1, the J call TRBJ1-5, with D possibly TRBD1 on 6 matching bases. The germline V and J ends were trimmed by 4 bases and 4 bases, with 14 bases remaining between them. This CDR3 spans 15 amino acids. Germline loops: CDR1 MGHRA, CDR2 YSYEKL. The CDR3 DNA is TGCGCCAGCAGCCCTGAGGGGGGGAGGAATCAGCCCCAGCATTTT. Translating gives CASSPEGGRNQPQHF.

The genes are TRBV6-5 and TRBJ2-3; 11 bases are a match to TRBD2. J gave up 2 bases and V 4 bases, and 5 bases lay outside the gene matches. The length of the CDR3 is 16 residues. The germline V gene encodes CDR1 MNHEY and CDR2 SVGAGI. The CDR3 loop is CASSSLLAGDTDTQYF. CDR3 DNA sequence: TGTGCCAGCAGTTCCCTACTAGCGGGAGACACAGATACGCAGTATTTT.

This chain uses TRBV30 with TRBJ2-7, with D possibly TRBD2 on 6 matching bases. The CDR3 consists of 12 residues. Trimming pared 5 bases from V and 0 bases from J, leaving 8 bases between. Germline-derived CDR1 and CDR2 are GTSNPN and SVGIG (reference sequence). The CDR3 DNA sequence: TGTGCCTGGCGGGGGAGCTCCTACGAGCAGTACTTC. Protein sequence: CAWRGSSYEQYF.

V gene TRBV5-1 combines with J gene TRBJ1-2; D is uncertain. Trimming removed 0 bases at V and 1 base at J, with 4 bases between. The CDR3 is made up of 13 amino acids. Germline CDR1 is SGHRS and CDR2 is YFSETQ. The CDR3 region is CASSLALNYGYTF. The DNA for the CDR3 is TGCGCCAGCAGCTTGGCACTTAACTATGGCTACACCTTC.

The V gene is TRBV7-3, the J gene TRBJ2-3, with a weak D call TRBD2 (5 bases). The CDR3 is 17 residues long. Germline CDR1 reads SGHTA; CDR2 reads FQGTGA. V was pared by 1 base and J by 0 bases, with 14 bases between. The CDR3 region is CASSLKYGGPSTDTQYF. The CDR3 DNA reads as TGTGCCAGCAGCTTAAAATACGGCGGGCCTAGCACAGATACGCAGTATTTT.

This clone has just a few counts. The gene calls are TRBV6-5 and TRBJ2-7, with D unresolved. V lost 8 bases and J lost 0, with 14 bases in between. This CDR3 has 14 residues. CDR1 MNHEY and CDR2 SVGAGI come from the germline V gene. In DNA, the CDR3 is TGTGCCAGCTCCCGTTCGACATCCTCCTACGAGCAGTACGTC. Its protein product is CASSRSTSSYEQYV.

The rearrangement joins TRBV29-1 to TRBJ1-1; tentative D call: TRBD1 (5 bases). Looked up from germline, CDR1 is SQVTM and CDR2 is ANQGSEA. The CDR3 length is 15 residues. Trimming removed 1 base from V and 7 bases from J, with 19 bases in between. CDR3 sequence (DNA): TGCAGCGTTGAAGTGCGCGGGACTAACCCCTATGAAGCTTTCTTT. As protein: CSVEVRGTNPYEAFF.